A single sample gave rise to the 15 T cell receptor beta chains below, sequenced in a study of radiation and T cells in renal cell carcinoma (TCRdb year 2020). The meaning of the sample's time point label: blood 4 weeks post-SBRT, at nephrectomy. Interpreted using the paper, the treatment or condition label stands for: 15 Gy SBRT to primary tumor, nephrectomy 4 weeks later. The method was the immunoSEQ multiplex PCR assay. The source is immuneACCESS, and TCRdb retained only in-frame sequences with V and J called. Part of the clones is not carried over; for the studies checked, unresolved V genes explain less than half of this, and the remainder is unexplained. The table for this sample lists around 180,000 clones; 88% of them were counted only once. The biggest ten clones account for about 10% of the sample. Sample: blood, taken from a patient whose treatment included radiotherapy and nephrectomy. All receptors come from a woman aged 45-65 years with renal cell carcinoma.

This rearrangement joins TRBV5-1 to TRBJ2-3; D perhaps matches TRBD2 (6 bases). The germline CDR1 and CDR2 sequences are SGHRS and YFSETQ. CDR3 length: 15 amino acids. Trimming took 0 bases from V and 2 from J, leaving 10 bases between them. The CDR3 nucleotides read TGCGCCAGCAGCTTGGCGGCGGGGTTCACAGATACGCAGTATTTT. Translating it yields CASSLAAGFTDTQYF. Supplemented by reference TRBV5-1 and TRBJ2-3, the full variable domain reads KAGVTQTPRYLIKTRGQQVTLSCSPISGHRSVSWYQQTPGQGLQFLFEYFSETQRNKGNFPGRFSGRQFSNSRSEMNVSTLELGDSALYLCASSLAAGFTDTQYFGPGTRLTVL.

DNA for the CDR3: TGTGCCATCAGTGGGACTAGCGGGGGGGCCGGCACAGATACGCAGTATTTT. Its protein is CAISGTSGGAGTDTQYF. The rearrangement uses TRBV10-3 and TRBJ2-3, with 15 bases matching TRBD2. CDR3 length: 17 residues. Germline V lookup: CDR1 ENHRY, CDR2 SYGVKD. V shed 4 bases, J shed 1 base, and the junction held 3 bases outside the gene matches.

On this clone: Germline and junction disagree at one end, which may indicate a read error. The chain has TRBV18 and TRBJ1-5, with D unresolved. Germline-derived CDR1 and CDR2 are KGHSH and LQKENI. The CDR3 spans 13 residues. CDR3 sequence (DNA): TGTGCCAGCGCACCACCATCAGAACAGCCCCAGCATTTT. Protein: CASAPPSEQPQHF.

The rearrangement joins TRBV6-1 to TRBJ2-7; TRBD2 is a possible D gene (6 bases). The CDR3 is made up of 14 amino acids. In germline, CDR1 is MNHNS, CDR2 SASEGT. The V end lost 5 bases, the J end lost 2 bases, and 13 bases lay between the germline ends. CDR3 DNA: TGTGCCAGCAGTCTACGGGGGACGACCTACGAGCAGTACTTC. It specifies CASSLRGTTYEQYF.

V gene TRBV27 combines with J gene TRBJ1-3; no reliable D call. This CDR3 has 14 amino acids. Trimming pared 6 bases from V and 3 bases from J, leaving 12 bases between. CDR1 is MNHEY and CDR2 is SMNVEV in the germline V gene (reference sequence). DNA of the CDR3: TGTGCCAGCAGCCGTGTCGGGGTTGGAAACACCATATATTTT. It codes for CASSRVGVGNTIYF.

The chain joins TRBV5-1 to TRBJ1-4; weak D call: TRBD1 (6 bases). The ends were cut back, 0 bases at V and 5 bases at J, with 11 bases in the middle. CDR1 and CDR2 (germline): SGHRS, YFSETQ. CDR3 length: 15 amino acids. CDR3 sequence: CASSLGTANNEKLFF. The CDR3, as DNA: TGCGCCAGCAGCTTGGGGACAGCGAACAATGAAAAACTGTTTTTT.

V gene TRBV19 combines with J gene TRBJ1-2; TRBD1 aligns across 11 bases. The ends lost 1 base at V and 4 bases at J; junction bases unmatched: 5. There are 16 residues in the CDR3. The germline V gene has CDR1 LNHDA and CDR2 SQIVND (reference sequence). This chain's CDR3 is CASSIVGTGGIYGYTF. Written as DNA, the CDR3 is TGTGCCAGTAGTATAGTTGGGACAGGGGGTATCTATGGCTACACCTTC.

This chain joins TRBV19 and TRBJ2-2; tentative D call: TRBD2 (6 bases). Trimming left V 5 bases short and J 5 bases short, with 12 bases between. Germline V gives CDR1 LNHDA, CDR2 SQIVND (reference sequence). CDR3 length equals 14 residues. This CDR3 reads CASSLAPLTGELFF. CDR3 sequence (DNA): TGTGCCAGTAGTCTAGCGCCTTTGACCGGGGAGCTGTTTTTT.

V is TRBV5-1 and J is TRBJ1-6; D call uncertain. This CDR3 is built from 14 residues. Germline values: CDR1 SGHRS, CDR2 YFSETQ. V gave up 0 bases and J gave up 7 bases, with 8 bases separating them. DNA of the CDR3: TGCGCCAGCAGCTTGGACAGTAAGAATTCACCCCTCCACTTT. It specifies CASSLDSKNSPLHF.

The chain has TRBV10-2 and TRBJ1-1; tentatively, D is TRBD1 (5 bases). Germline assignment: CDR1 WSHSY and CDR2 SAAADI. The ends were cut back, 2 bases at V and 12 bases at J, with 10 bases in the middle. The CDR3 sequence is 11 residues long. The CDR3 protein is CASSEGGETFF. CDR3 sequence (DNA): TGCGCCAGCAGTGAGGGGGGGGAAACTTTCTTT.

The table lists this clone with a count of one. The CDR3 DNA sequence: TGTGCCAGCAGTTACTACCGGGCCTCAAGGGAGCTGTTTTTT. Its translation: CASSYYRASRELFF. The rearrangement joins TRBV5-8 to TRBJ2-2; D is ambiguous. The germline gives CDR1 SGHTS, CDR2 YDEGEE. This CDR3 is built from 14 residues. V was pared by 5 bases and J by 9 bases, with 17 bases between.

This rearrangement joins TRBV7-9 to TRBJ1-3, with D perhaps TRBD1 (5 bases). The CDR3 length is 13 residues. With 8 bases removed from V and 2 bases from J, the gap between germline ends came to 10 bases. CDR1 SEHNR and CDR2 FQNEAQ come from the germline V gene (reference sequence). CDR3 loop: CASYAGAGNTIYF. DNA of the CDR3: TGTGCCAGCTACGCGGGGGCTGGAAACACCATATATTTT.

This chain uses TRBV19 with TRBJ2-2, with D unresolved. The CDR3 contains 17 residues. Germline lookup yields CDR1 LNHDA and CDR2 SQIVND (reference sequence). The V end was cut by 7 bases, the J end by 0 bases, with 18 bases between. Here the CDR3 reads CASKDPIWPTNTGELFF. The CDR3 nucleotides read TGTGCCAGTAAGGATCCGATTTGGCCGACGAACACCGGGGAGCTGTTTTTT. The complete variable domain, with remaining parts taken from reference TRBV19 and TRBJ2-2, reads DGGITQSPKYLFRKEGQNVTLSCEQNLNHDAMYWYRQDPGQGLRLIYYSQIVNDFQKGDIAEGYSVSREKKESFPLTVTSAQKNPTAFYLCASKDPIWPTNTGELFFGEGSRLTVL.

Only one count was recorded for this clone. This sequence joins TRBV7-2 and TRBJ1-1; weak D call: TRBD1 (5 bases). Trimming pared 5 bases from V and 5 bases from J, leaving 18 bases between. Germline values: CDR1 SGHTA, CDR2 FQGNSA. This CDR3 spans 15 amino acids. The CDR3 sequence is CASSDRRGGDTEAFF. The CDR3 DNA follows: TGTGCCAGCAGCGACCGCCGGGGAGGGGATACTGAAGCTTTCTTT.

The genes are TRBV7-2 and TRBJ1-6; 7 bases line up with TRBD1. The CDR3 contains 15 residues. Germline V gene sequence: CDR1 SGHTA, CDR2 FQGNSA. With 1 base clipped from V and 5 bases from J, the junction kept 2 bases outside the gene matches. CDR3 protein: CASSLVTGNNSPLHF. In DNA form, the CDR3 reads TGTGCCAGCAGCTTAGTGACAGGGAATAATTCACCCCTCCACTTT.